What follows are 28 T cell receptor beta chains derived from one specimen sequenced in a study of neurological immune-mediated disorders. One entry per CDR3 protein, called by TCRdb with MiXCR from the 5' RACE reads. The sample has some 38,000 distinct CDR3 sequences, around 10% seen once. Time point meaning: technical triplicate 1. The specimen was PBMCs. These receptors all stem from a man between 60 and 70 years old with HTLV-1-associated myelopathy (HAM/TSP).

About this clonotype: Germline and junction disagree at one end, which may indicate a read error. The gene calls are TRBV3-1 and TRBJ2-7; possible D gene TRBD1, 5 bases. The CDR3 length is 14 residues. Germline CDR1 LGHDT, CDR2 YNNKEL (reference sequence). CDR3 region: CASSQLTAPYKQYF. The CDR3 DNA is TGTGCCAGCAGCCAATTGACAGCCCCCTACAAGCAGTACTTC.

This clonotype was recorded many times. The chain couples TRBV30 to TRBJ2-3; D gene unclear. This CDR3 is built from 17 residues. CDR1 GTSNPN and CDR2 SVGIG come from the germline V gene (reference sequence). The germline V and J ends were trimmed by 0 bases and 1 base, with 17 bases remaining between them. In DNA, the CDR3 is TGTGCCTGGAGTGTATCTTCAGGCGCCTCTGGCACAGATACGCAGTATTTT. Translating it yields CAWSVSSGASGTDTQYF.

This clonotype was detected many times. This chain connects TRBV12-3 or TRBV12-4 to TRBJ1-1; tentatively, D is TRBD1 (5 bases). This CDR3 is built from 15 residues. Deletions cut 6 bases from V and 5 bases from J, with 19 bases between. The CDR3 loop is CASSKEAQGWTEAFF. The CDR3 nucleotides read TGTGCCAGCAGCAAAGAGGCCCAGGGCTGGACTGAAGCTTTCTTT.

This clonotype was counted ten times or more. At one end the junction does not follow the germline gene, possibly because of a read error. The chain combines TRBV5-1 with TRBJ2-2, with 8 positions matching TRBD2. Germline V gives CDR1 SGHRS, CDR2 YFSETQ. The CDR3 extends over 15 amino acids. The CDR3 spells CASSLTGGNTGKLFF. CDR3 bases: TGCGCCAGCAGCTTGACGGGAGGGAACACCGGGAAGCTGTTTTTT.

There are many counts of this clonotype. This chain joins TRBV20-1 and TRBJ1-2, with no clear D. Germline CDR1 is DFQATT and CDR2 is SNEGSKA (reference sequence). The CDR3 covers 13 residues. V lost 0 bases and J 2 bases, leaving 7 bases between the germline ends. The CDR3 region has the DNA TGCAGTGCTAGAGAGTTTGGGAACTATGGCTACACCTTC. This codes for CSAREFGNYGYTF.

This clonotype has at least ten counts. V gene TRBV20-1 combines with J gene TRBJ2-7; 7 bases are shared with TRBD2. The CDR3 spans 16 residues. The J segment lost 0 bases and the V segment lost 3 bases, leaving 11 bases of the junction unmatched. Germline V gene data show CDR1 as DFQATT and CDR2 as SNEGSKA (reference sequence). CDR3 loop: CSARAFSGSFSYEQYF. The CDR3 bases are TGCAGTGCTAGGGCATTTAGCGGGTCCTTCTCCTACGAGCAGTACTTC.

This clonotype was seen at least ten times. The rearrangement joins TRBV29-1 to TRBJ2-3; no firm D call. Trimming left V 7 bases short and J 1 base short, with 6 bases between. Per germline, CDR1 SQVTM and CDR2 ANQGSEA. The CDR3 has 11 residues. CDR3 sequence (DNA): TGCAGCGCGGACCGCACAGATACGCAGTATTTT. Protein: CSADRTDTQYF.

This clonotype was counted at least ten times. This chain joins TRBV5-5 and TRBJ2-1; D call uncertain. Trimming removed 2 bases from V and 8 bases from J, with 8 bases in between. The germline V gene has CDR1 SGHKS and CDR2 YYEKEE (reference sequence). This CDR3 has 12 amino acids. The CDR3 sequence: CASSFGVHEQFF. The CDR3 DNA sequence: TGTGCCAGCAGCTTTGGTGTGCATGAGCAGTTCTTC.

Ten or more counts support this clonotype. This chain links TRBV20-1 with TRBJ2-5, with D possibly being TRBD2 (7 bases). V was pared by 0 bases and J by 5 bases, with 13 bases between. CDR3 length equals 14 residues. Germline-derived CDR1 and CDR2 are DFQATT and SNEGSKA (reference sequence). The CDR3 here is CSARDRGAAETQYF. The DNA of the CDR3 is TGCAGTGCTAGAGATCGGGGGGCCGCGGAGACCCAGTACTTC.

Comments on this clonotype: Sequence at one end of the junction differs from germline and may be a read error. J is TRBJ2-3 and V is TRBV2; D may be TRBD2 (5 bases). From germline, CDR1 is SNHLY and CDR2 FYNNEI. The CDR3 covers 14 residues. CDR3 coding DNA: TGTGCTAGCAGTGTTTGGGAGAGCACAGATACGCGGTATTTT. The encoded protein is CASSVWESTDTRYF.

This clonotype is categorized as medium-sized. The chain combines TRBV7-8 with TRBJ1-5; D is perhaps TRBD1 (6 bases). V lost 5 bases to trimming and J lost 5 bases, with 10 bases between them. CDR1 is SGHVS, CDR2 FQNEAQ, per germline. This CDR3 has 13 amino acids. The CDR3 protein is CASSREGDQPQHF. CDR3 nucleotides: TGTGCCAGCAGCCGGGAGGGGGATCAGCCCCAGCATTTT.

This clonotype appeared many times. The CDR3 DNA reads TGTGCCAGCAGGCCCCCCGGGGACATTCAGTACTTC. Protein sequence: CASRPPGDIQYF. The chain couples TRBV28 to TRBJ2-4; a weak D match, TRBD2 (5 bases). V dropped 6 bases and J dropped 8 bases, with 11 bases sitting between them. CDR3 size: 12 residues. Germline V CDR1 and CDR2: MDHEN, SYDVKM.

The table lists this clonotype with many counts. This chain links TRBV6-5 with TRBJ2-2; D possibly corresponds to TRBD1 (6 bases). CDR1 MNHEY and CDR2 SVGAGI come from the germline V gene. This CDR3 has 15 amino acids. The V end lost 2 bases, the J end lost 1 base, and 8 bases lay between the germline ends. DNA for the CDR3: TGTGCCAGCAGTTACGCCAGGGGGAACACCGGGGAGCTGTTTTTT. This gives the protein CASSYARGNTGELFF.

This clonotype came up many times. This chain uses TRBV27 with TRBJ2-5; 7 nucleotides line up with TRBD2. V shed 8 bases and J 1 base; nucleotides not matched to a gene: 7. CDR1 is MNHEY and CDR2 is SMNVEV in the germline V gene (reference sequence). The CDR3 contains 14 residues. CDR3 residues: CASALAGSQETQYF. The DNA for the CDR3 is TGTGCCAGCGCCTTAGCGGGCTCCCAAGAGACCCAGTACTTC.

This clonotype showed up many times. The rearrangement joins TRBV5-1 to TRBJ2-7; 7 nucleotides align to TRBD1. The CDR3 length is 13 residues. Germline V CDR1 and CDR2: SGHRS, YFSETQ. J lost 2 bases, V lost 2 bases, and 1 base had no gene match. This CDR3 reads CASSFQGAYEQYF. CDR3 nucleotides: TGCGCCAGCAGCTTCCAGGGGGCCTACGAGCAGTACTTC.

This chain uses TRBV11-2 with TRBJ2-2; a weak D match, TRBD1 (8 bases). V was clipped by 1 base and J by 13 bases, with 34 bases between them. The CDR3 consists of 20 residues. CDR1 and CDR2 from the germline V gene are SGHAT and FQNNGV. The CDR3 DNA is TGTGCCAGCAGCTTAGGCGCCAGGGGAGGGACAGGACTACGCTCGCCTGGGCTGTTTTTT. This encodes CASSLGARGGTGLRSPGLFF.

The V gene is TRBV5-1, the J gene TRBJ2-1; TRBD1 or TRBD2 may be the D gene (6 bases each). V was trimmed by 0 bases and J by 0 bases, leaving 7 bases between them. This CDR3 has 15 residues. Germline V gene sequence: CDR1 SGHRS, CDR2 YFSETQ. The CDR3 DNA follows: TGCGCCAGCAGCTTGGAGGGGGGCTCCTACAATGAGCAGTTCTTC. Translating it yields CASSLEGGSYNEQFF.

This clonotype was seen at least ten times. The chain uses TRBV29-1 and TRBJ2-2; D remains unclear. Germline CDR1 SQVTM, CDR2 ANQGSEA. The V end was cut by 4 bases, the J end by 3 bases, with 9 bases between. The CDR3 extends over 13 amino acids. The DNA of the CDR3 is TGCAGCGTTGGGGATCCTTACACCGGGGAGCTGTTTTTT. This codes for CSVGDPYTGELFF.

This clonotype was counted ten times or more. The CDR3: CSASPGAEAFF. The CDR3 region has the DNA TGCAGTGCTAGCCCAGGCGCTGAAGCTTTCTTT. V gene TRBV20-1 combines with J gene TRBJ1-1; D is uncertain. The V gene's germline CDR1 is DFQATT and CDR2 SNEGSKA (reference sequence). The CDR3 runs 11 residues. V gave up 3 bases and J gave up 6 bases, with 8 bases separating them.

This clonotype was found many times. The CDR3 nucleotides read TGCGCCAGCAGCTTAGAGCGGGGGGGCTATAGCAATCAGCCCCAGCATTTT. Translation gives CASSLERGGYSNQPQHF. The V gene is TRBV5-1, the J gene TRBJ1-5, with D perhaps matching TRBD1 (6 bases). The CDR3 has 17 residues. With 2 bases removed from V and 0 bases from J, the gap between germline ends came to 15 bases. Germline V gives CDR1 SGHRS, CDR2 YFSETQ. Full variable domain (remainder filled in from reference TRBV5-1 and TRBJ1-5): KAGVTQTPRYLIKTRGQQVTLSCSPISGHRSVSWYQQTPGQGLQFLFEYFSETQRNKGNFPGRFSGRQFSNSRSEMNVSTLELGDSALYLCASSLERGGYSNQPQHFGDGTRLSIL.

This clonotype was seen many times. The genes are TRBV7-3 and TRBJ1-1, with D tentatively TRBD1 (5 bases). Trimming took off 2 bases at V and 1 base at J, with 11 bases between the two ends. CDR1 SGHTA and CDR2 FQGTGA come from the germline V gene. This CDR3 region has 15 residues. CDR3 amino acids: CASSLEGLKNTEAFF. CDR3 in DNA: TGTGCCAGCAGCTTAGAGGGACTAAAGAACACTGAAGCTTTCTTT. Full variable domain (outside the CDR3, taken from reference TRBV7-3 and TRBJ1-1): GAGVSQTPSNKVTEKGKYVELRCDPISGHTALYWYRQSLGQGPEFLIYFQGTGAADDSGLPNDRFFAVRPEGSVSTLKIQRTERGDSAVYLCASSLEGLKNTEAFFGQGTRLTVV.

This clonotype appeared many times. V gene TRBV3-1 combines with J gene TRBJ2-1; D uncertain. Germline assignment: CDR1 LGHDT and CDR2 YNNKEL (reference sequence). The CDR3 runs to 11 residues. The V end was cut by 2 bases, the J end by 10 bases, with 6 bases between. This CDR3 reads CASSQLREQFF. The CDR3 DNA follows: TGTGCCAGCAGCCAACTACGGGAGCAGTTCTTC.

This clonotype was picked up many times. The V and J genes are TRBV5-1 and TRBJ1-5; D may be TRBD1 (6 bases). CDR1 SGHRS and CDR2 YFSETQ come from the germline V gene. CDR3 length equals 14 residues. V lost 4 bases to trimming and J lost 4 bases, with 12 bases between them. The CDR3 spells CASSPRGGNQPQHF. The CDR3 DNA reads TGCGCCAGCAGCCCCAGGGGAGGGAATCAGCCCCAGCATTTT.

The rearrangement uses TRBV28 and TRBJ2-1; 8 nucleotides agree with TRBD1. Germline CDR1 and CDR2: MDHEN and SYDVKM. There are 15 residues in the CDR3. V dropped 6 bases and J dropped 5; count of bases not matched to a gene: 9. In DNA form, the CDR3 reads TGTGCCAGCAGGCGACTAGGACAGGGCGACAATGAGCAGTTCTTC. The encoded protein is CASRRLGQGDNEQFF.

About this clonotype itself: Possible read error: a much larger clone is one base away. The V call is TRBV5-1, the J call TRBJ2-1; 8 bases agree with TRBD2. Germline CDR1 reads SGHRS; CDR2 reads YFSETQ. The CDR3 is made up of 15 amino acids. The V segment lost 2 bases and the J segment 5 bases; nucleotides outside the gene matches: 6. The CDR3 nucleotides are TGCGCCAGCAGCTTAAGCGGGAGTGGCGACAATGAGCAGTTCTTC. Protein sequence: CASSLSGSGDNEQFF.

This clonotype was counted at least ten times. The rearrangement uses TRBV5-1 and TRBJ2-3, with 14 bases aligning to TRBD2. Unmatched junction bases numbered 4, after V lost 4 bases and J lost 0 bases. In germline, CDR1 is SGHRS, CDR2 YFSETQ. The CDR3 extends over 17 amino acids. CDR3 protein: CASSPGTSGGSTDTQYF. In nucleotides, the CDR3 is TGCGCCAGCAGCCCCGGGACTAGCGGGGGAAGCACAGATACGCAGTATTTT.

The table lists this clonotype with many counts. The V call is TRBV20-1, the J call TRBJ2-1, with 8 bases aligning to TRBD2. The CDR3 has 15 amino acids. Trimming cost V 2 bases and J 4 bases; bases outside gene matches: 7. Germline V CDR1 and CDR2: DFQATT, SNEGSKA (reference sequence). The CDR3 DNA follows: TGCAGTGCTAGACTGCGGGGGGCGAATTACAATGAGCAGTTCTTC. This encodes CSARLRGANYNEQFF.

As regards this clonotype: It is unclear where the CDR3 begins or ends on the DNA, so no DNA is shown, and the CDR3 is as TCRdb lists it. This sequence joins TRBV7-8 and TRBJ2-7; TRBD1, the table's D call, was not compared with the DNA. Germline V lookup: CDR1 SGHVS, CDR2 FQNEAQ. The CDR3 numbers 14 amino acids, ends counted. Here the CDR3 reads CASSLVGTGNEKYF.